This TCR beta chain was obtained from a study of diagnostic markers for celiac disease (dated by TCRdb to 2020 to 2021). This sample was sequenced with an Illumina MiSeq. TCRdb reprocessed the reads and provides one entry for every CDR3 protein sequence; no DNA is given. The table for this sample shows about 1,400 distinct CDR3 sequences. In total, the top ten clones hold nearly 15% of the sample. A word on this clonotype: Its antigen is not yet known.

The CDR3, cysteine through phenylalanine, is 14 amino acids long. A DNA sequence was not provided. The germline V gene (reference sequence) sets CDR1 to MNHEY and CDR2 to SMNVEV. The chain is encoded by TRBV27 joined to TRBJ2-7; the TCRdb D gene call, TRBD2, has no DNA to confirm it. The TCR sequence derives from a human donor. Specimen: either unsorted cells or a sorted T cell fraction (not recorded which). The CDR3 is CASKRGLGLGEQYF.